This paragraph covers one TCR beta chain sequence. Its antigen is not identified. This sample was included in a study of T cell responses to AZD1222 COVID-19 vaccine. The study, taken as a whole, reports: CD4 TCRs linked to vaccination spanned spike, dominating at 160-218 and 743-854.

The data were produced by immunoSEQ multiplex PCR, yet TCRdb's version contains in-frame clones alone and is incomplete. The repertoire holds roughly 200,000 clones, with approximately 92% as singletons. This TCR was sampled from an adult who received the MenACWY meningococcal vaccine as a control. Sequenced material: peripheral blood, taken 28 days after the second dose of the MenACWY control vaccine.

As DNA, the CDR3 is TGCGCCAGCAGCTTAGTCGGGGGCTCGGGCACTGAAGCTTTCTTT. This codes for CASSLVGGSGTEAFF. The chain links TRBV5-1 to TRBJ1-1; D is possibly TRBD1 (6 bases). The CDR3 is 15 residues long. V shed 2 bases and J shed 4 bases, with 15 bases lying between them. Germline V CDR1 and CDR2: SGHRS, YFSETQ.